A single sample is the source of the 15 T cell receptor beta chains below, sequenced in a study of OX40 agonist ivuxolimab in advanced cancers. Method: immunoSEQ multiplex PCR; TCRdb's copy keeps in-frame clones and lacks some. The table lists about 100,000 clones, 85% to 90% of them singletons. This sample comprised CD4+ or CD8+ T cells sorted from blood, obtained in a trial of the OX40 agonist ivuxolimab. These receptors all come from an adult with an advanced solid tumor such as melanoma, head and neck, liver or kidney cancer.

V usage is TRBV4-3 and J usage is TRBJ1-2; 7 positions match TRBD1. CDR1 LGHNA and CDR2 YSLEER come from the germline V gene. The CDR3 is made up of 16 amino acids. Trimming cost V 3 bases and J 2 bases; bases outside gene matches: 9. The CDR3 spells CASSQMAGTANYGYTF. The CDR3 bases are TGCGCCAGCAGCCAGATGGCCGGGACAGCGAACTATGGCTACACCTTC.

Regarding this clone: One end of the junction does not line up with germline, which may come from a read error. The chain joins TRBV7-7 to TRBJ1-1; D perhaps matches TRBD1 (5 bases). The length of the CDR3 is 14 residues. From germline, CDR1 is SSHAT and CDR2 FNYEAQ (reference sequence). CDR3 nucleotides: TGTGCTAGCAGCCCTTGGGACGGGAACACTGAAGCTTTCTTT. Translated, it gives CASSPWDGNTEAFF.

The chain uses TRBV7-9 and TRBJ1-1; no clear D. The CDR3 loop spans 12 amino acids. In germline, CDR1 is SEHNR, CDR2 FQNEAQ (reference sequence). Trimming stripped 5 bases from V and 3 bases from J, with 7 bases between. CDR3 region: CASSRDYTEAFF. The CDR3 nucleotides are TGTGCCAGCAGCCGTGATTACACTGAAGCTTTCTTT. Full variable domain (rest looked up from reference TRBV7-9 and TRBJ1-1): DTGVSQNPRHKITKRGQNVTFRCDPISEHNRLYWYRQTLGQGPEFLTYFQNEAQLEKSRLLSDRFSAERPKGSFSTLEIQRTEQGDSAMYLCASSRDYTEAFFGQGTRLTVV.

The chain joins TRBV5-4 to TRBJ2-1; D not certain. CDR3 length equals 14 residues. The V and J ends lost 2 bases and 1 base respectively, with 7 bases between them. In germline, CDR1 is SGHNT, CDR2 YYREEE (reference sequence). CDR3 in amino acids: CASSFPGSYNEQFF. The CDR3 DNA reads TGTGCCAGCAGCTTCCCAGGATCCTACAATGAGCAGTTCTTC.

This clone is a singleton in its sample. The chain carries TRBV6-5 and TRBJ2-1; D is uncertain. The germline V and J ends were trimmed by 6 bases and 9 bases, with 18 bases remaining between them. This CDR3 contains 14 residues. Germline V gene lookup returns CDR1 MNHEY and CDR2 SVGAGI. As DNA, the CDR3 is TGTGCCAGCAGCTGGCGCACCTCCGGCGGTGAGCAGTTCTTC. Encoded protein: CASSWRTSGGEQFF.

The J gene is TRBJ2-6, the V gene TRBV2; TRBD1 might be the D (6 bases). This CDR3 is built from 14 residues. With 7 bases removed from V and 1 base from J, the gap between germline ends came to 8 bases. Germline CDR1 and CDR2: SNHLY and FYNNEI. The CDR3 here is CASKGGSGANVLTF. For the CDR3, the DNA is TGTGCCAGCAAAGGGGGTTCTGGGGCCAACGTCCTGACTTTC.

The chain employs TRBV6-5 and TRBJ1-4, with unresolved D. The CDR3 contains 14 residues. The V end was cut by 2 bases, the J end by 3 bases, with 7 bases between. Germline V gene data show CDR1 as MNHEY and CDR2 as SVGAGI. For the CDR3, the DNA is TGTGCCAGCAGTTACAGGGTATCTAATGAAAAACTGTTTTTT. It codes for CASSYRVSNEKLFF.

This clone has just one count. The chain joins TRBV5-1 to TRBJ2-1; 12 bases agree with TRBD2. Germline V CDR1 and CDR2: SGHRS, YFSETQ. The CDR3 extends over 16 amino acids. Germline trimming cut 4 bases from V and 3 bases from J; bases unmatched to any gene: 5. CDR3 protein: CASSLGTSGYYNEQFF. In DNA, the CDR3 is TGCGCCAGCAGCCTCGGGACTAGCGGGTACTACAATGAGCAGTTCTTC.

The CDR3 DNA is TGTGCCAGCAGTCCAGCACACCTCGGGGAGGATTATTCACCCCTCCACTTT. Amino acids: CASSPAHLGEDYSPLHF. V and J are TRBV28 and TRBJ1-6; D is undetermined. This CDR3 comprises 17 residues. Per germline, CDR1 MDHEN and CDR2 SYDVKM. V lost 5 bases, J lost 8 bases, and 22 bases lay in between.

CDR3 in DNA: TGTGCCAGCACCCAAGGGCTAGCGGGGGTAAATGAGCAGTTCTTC. Residues: CASTQGLAGVNEQFF. The chain recombines TRBV5-6 with TRBJ2-1; 10 nucleotides line up with TRBD2. With 6 bases clipped from V and 7 bases from J, the junction kept 10 bases outside the gene matches. The CDR3 consists of 15 residues. Germline V gene sequence: CDR1 SGHDT, CDR2 YYEEEE. The full variable domain, its missing parts supplied by reference TRBV5-6 and TRBJ2-1, is DAGVTQSPTHLIKTRGQQVTLRCSPKSGHDTVSWYQQALGQGPQFIFQYYEEEERQRGNFPDRFSGHQFPNYSSELNVNALLLGDSALYLCASTQGLAGVNEQFFGPGTRLTVL.

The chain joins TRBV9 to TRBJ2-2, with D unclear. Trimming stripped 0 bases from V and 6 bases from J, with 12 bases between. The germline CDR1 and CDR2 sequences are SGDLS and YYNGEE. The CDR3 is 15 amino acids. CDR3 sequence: CASSVDLRYPGELFF. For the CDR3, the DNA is TGTGCCAGCAGCGTAGATCTTAGGTACCCCGGGGAGCTGTTTTTT.

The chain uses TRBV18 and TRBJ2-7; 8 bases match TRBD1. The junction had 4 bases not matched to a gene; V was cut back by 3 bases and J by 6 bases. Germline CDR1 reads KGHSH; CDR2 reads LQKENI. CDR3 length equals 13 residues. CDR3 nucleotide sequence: TGTGCCAGCTCACCTGACAGGGGAGGCGAGCAGTACTTC. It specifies CASSPDRGGEQYF.

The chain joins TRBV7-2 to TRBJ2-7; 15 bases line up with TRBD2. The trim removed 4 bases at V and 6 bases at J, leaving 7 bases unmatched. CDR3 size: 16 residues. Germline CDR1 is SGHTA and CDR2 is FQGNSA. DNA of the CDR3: TGTGCCAGCAGCTGGGGACTAGCGGGGGGCAAAGGCGAGCAGTACTTC. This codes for CASSWGLAGGKGEQYF.

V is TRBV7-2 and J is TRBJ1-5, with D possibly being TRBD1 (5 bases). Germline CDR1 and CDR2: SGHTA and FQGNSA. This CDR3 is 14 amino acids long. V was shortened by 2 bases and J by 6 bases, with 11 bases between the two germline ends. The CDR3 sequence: CASSLWGGGQPQHF. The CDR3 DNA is TGTGCCAGCAGCTTATGGGGGGGTGGTCAGCCCCAGCATTTT.

CDR3 in amino acids: CASRLRGDSGGEQYF. CDR3 DNA sequence: TGTGCAAGTCGCTTAAGAGGGGATAGCGGAGGCGAGCAGTACTTC. This chain joins TRBV12-2 and TRBJ2-7; the table's D gene call, TRBD2, was not cross checked with the DNA. TRBV12-2 is a recognized pseudogene. CDR3 length: 15 residues.